Listed below are T cell receptor beta chains from one sample, sequenced in a study of control samples from healthy donors and cancer patients. The method was immunoSEQ multiplex PCR; TCRdb's version includes in-frame clones alone and lacks a portion of them. The data hold about 130,000 clones, with more than 85% observed a single time. What was sequenced was blood. The receptor source for this set is a man younger than 35 in good health. The CDR3 runs from the conserved cysteine through the conserved F or W. The order of the fields is J gene, D gene, V gene, clone size, CDR3 DNA, CDR3 protein. The D gene is left open where the match is weak. Rows may omit the clone size; those that give it use once, few, many or a size class.

J gene: TRBJ2-3
D gene: TRBD2
V gene: TRBV5-4
clone size: -
CDR3 DNA: TGTGCCAGCAGCTCCGGGACTAGCGGGGGGATCCCAGATACGCAGTATTTT
CDR3 protein: CASSSGTSGGIPDTQYF

J gene: TRBJ2-1
D gene: -
V gene: TRBV7-2
clone size: once
CDR3 DNA: TGTGCCAGCAGCTTAGCGACTGGCCACAGCTCCTACAATGAGCAGTTCTTC
CDR3 protein: CASSLATGHSSYNEQFF

J gene: TRBJ1-4
D gene: TRBD1
V gene: TRBV11-2
clone size: -
CDR3 DNA: TGTGCCAGCAGCCCTGACAGGGGTGAAAAACTGTTTTTT
CDR3 protein: CASSPDRGEKLFF

J gene: TRBJ1-1
D gene: -
V gene: TRBV6-1
clone size: -
CDR3 DNA: TGTGCCAGCAGTGAAGAATGGGGCGAATCGAACACTGAAGCTTTCTTT
CDR3 protein: CASSEEWGESNTEAFF

J gene: TRBJ1-5
D gene: -
V gene: TRBV4-1
clone size: -
CDR3 DNA: TGCGCCAGCAGCCCGCTCGGGGCAGCCGGGCATCAAAATCAGCCCCAGCATTTT
CDR3 protein: CASSPLGAAGHQNQPQHF

J gene: TRBJ1-5
D gene: -
V gene: TRBV29-1
clone size: -
CDR3 DNA: TGCAGCGTTGCCTGGACGGGGGATAGCAATCAGCCCCAGCATTTT
CDR3 protein: CSVAWTGDSNQPQHF

J gene: TRBJ1-4
D gene: -
V gene: TRBV27
clone size: -
CDR3 DNA: TGTGCCAGCAGCCCGAACACCTTAACTAATGAAAAACTGTTTTTT
CDR3 protein: CASSPNTLTNEKLFF

J gene: TRBJ2-2
D gene: TRBD2
V gene: TRBV2
clone size: -
CDR3 DNA: TGTGCCAGCATCCAACCTAGCGGGATGAACACCGGGGAGCTGTTTTTT
CDR3 protein: CASIQPSGMNTGELFF

J gene: TRBJ1-1
D gene: TRBD1
V gene: TRBV9
clone size: -
CDR3 DNA: TGTGCCAGCAGCACCAGACCCGGGACAGGGCTAGGGAACACTGAAGCTTTCTTT
CDR3 protein: CASSTRPGTGLGNTEAFF

J gene: TRBJ2-2
D gene: -
V gene: TRBV4-2
clone size: -
CDR3 DNA: TGTGCCAGCAGCGGAACCGGGGCGGAGAACACCGGGGAGCTGTTTTTT
CDR3 protein: CASSGTGAENTGELFF

J gene: TRBJ1-1
D gene: -
V gene: TRBV5-1
clone size: few
CDR3 DNA: TGCGCCAGCAGCTTGGACACTGAAGCTTTCTTT
CDR3 protein: CASSLDTEAFF

J gene: TRBJ1-1
D gene: -
V gene: TRBV5-6
clone size: -
CDR3 DNA: TGTGCCAGCAGCTTTCTGTCGGAGAACACTGAAGCTTTCTTT
CDR3 protein: CASSFLSENTEAFF

J gene: TRBJ1-6
D gene: -
V gene: TRBV18
clone size: -
CDR3 DNA: TGTGCCAGCTCACCGCAGGGCATAAGCTCCTATAATTCACCCCTCCACTTT
CDR3 protein: CASSPQGISSYNSPLHF

J gene: TRBJ2-1
D gene: TRBD2
V gene: TRBV5-4
clone size: -
CDR3 DNA: TGTGCCAGCAGCTTTGGGGCGGGGGTCGGAAATGAGCAGTTCTTC
CDR3 protein: CASSFGAGVGNEQFF

J gene: TRBJ1-1
D gene: TRBD1
V gene: TRBV27
clone size: -
CDR3 DNA: TGTGCCAGCAGTATCGGACAGGGGTCCACTGAAGCTTTCTTT
CDR3 protein: CASSIGQGSTEAFF

J gene: TRBJ2-1
D gene: TRBD2
V gene: TRBV9
clone size: -
CDR3 DNA: TGTGCCAGCAGCGTAGTGGATAGCGGGGGGGCCCTCAATGAGCAGTTCTTC
CDR3 protein: CASSVVDSGGALNEQFF

J gene: TRBJ1-1
D gene: -
V gene: TRBV2
clone size: -
CDR3 DNA: TGTGCCAGCAGTGAAGTTTCGGGGGCCGCTGAAGCTTTCTTT
CDR3 protein: CASSEVSGAAEAFF

J gene: TRBJ2-7
D gene: TRBD1
V gene: TRBV6-6
clone size: -
CDR3 DNA: TGTGCCAGCAGGCAAAGAAGGACAGGGCAACGCAACGAGCAGTACTTC
CDR3 protein: CASRQRRTGQRNEQYF

J gene: TRBJ1-5
D gene: TRBD1
V gene: TRBV2
clone size: -
CDR3 DNA: TGTGCCAGCACCGCGGACAGGGCCAGCAATCAGCCCCAGCATTTT
CDR3 protein: CASTADRASNQPQHF

J gene: TRBJ2-3
D gene: -
V gene: TRBV11-2
clone size: -
CDR3 DNA: TGTGCCAGCAGCTACGATACGCAGTATTTT
CDR3 protein: CASSYDTQYF

J gene: TRBJ2-1
D gene: -
V gene: TRBV7-3
clone size: -
CDR3 DNA: TGTGCCAGCAGCTTAATTGGGGGTAGCTCCTACAATGAGCAGTTCTTC
CDR3 protein: CASSLIGGSSYNEQFF

J gene: TRBJ2-5
D gene: TRBD2
V gene: TRBV5-1
clone size: once
CDR3 DNA: TGCGCCAGCAGCTTTAGCGGGGGTTGGGAGACCCAGTACTTC
CDR3 protein: CASSFSGGWETQYF

J gene: TRBJ1-1
D gene: -
V gene: TRBV10-3
clone size: -
CDR3 DNA: TGTGCCATCAGTGAGAGGGCCACTGAAGCTTTCTTT
CDR3 protein: CAISERATEAFF

J gene: TRBJ2-7
D gene: -
V gene: TRBV19
clone size: -
CDR3 DNA: TGTGCCAGTAGTATTGTTGCTGGCGAGCAGTACTTC
CDR3 protein: CASSIVAGEQYF

J gene: TRBJ1-1
D gene: -
V gene: TRBV5-1
clone size: -
CDR3 DNA: TGCGCCAGCAGCTTTAGTGATCTCGGAGTGAACACTGAAGCTTTCTTT
CDR3 protein: CASSFSDLGVNTEAFF

J gene: TRBJ2-1
D gene: -
V gene: TRBV15
clone size: -
CDR3 DNA: TGTGCCACCAGCAGAGATCGGGCAGGGTACAATGAGCAGTTCTTC
CDR3 protein: CATSRDRAGYNEQFF

J gene: TRBJ2-1
D gene: TRBD2
V gene: TRBV6-4
clone size: -
CDR3 DNA: TGTGCCAGCAGCGACGGGACTAGCGGGGGGACGAACAATGAGCAGTTCTTC
CDR3 protein: CASSDGTSGGTNNEQFF

J gene: TRBJ2-7
D gene: -
V gene: TRBV5-4
clone size: -
CDR3 DNA: TGTGCCAGCAGCTTGGCAGGCGGGGACTCCTACGAGCAGTACTTC
CDR3 protein: CASSLAGGDSYEQYF

J gene: TRBJ2-6
D gene: -
V gene: TRBV9
clone size: -
CDR3 DNA: TGTGCCAGCAGCGTAGCCAGGGCGTTTGGGGCCAACGTCCTGACTTTC
CDR3 protein: CASSVARAFGANVLTF

J gene: TRBJ1-1
D gene: -
V gene: TRBV7-9
clone size: -
CDR3 DNA: TGTGCCAGCAGCTTTCAGGGGAACACTGAAGCTTTCTTT
CDR3 protein: CASSFQGNTEAFF

J gene: TRBJ1-1
D gene: -
V gene: TRBV4-1
clone size: -
CDR3 DNA: TGCGCCAGCAGCACCATGTCGCTCCGTGGCACTGAAGCTTTCTTT
CDR3 protein: CASSTMSLRGTEAFF

J gene: TRBJ1-5
D gene: -
V gene: TRBV12-5
clone size: -
CDR3 DNA: TGTGCTAGTGGTCACGGACGGAACAATCAGCCCCAGCATTTT
CDR3 protein: CASGHGRNNQPQHF

J gene: TRBJ2-5
D gene: TRBD2
V gene: TRBV4-2
clone size: -
CDR3 DNA: TGTGCCAGCAGCCAAGGGACTAGCGACCAAGAGACCCAGTACTTC
CDR3 protein: CASSQGTSDQETQYF

J gene: TRBJ1-1
D gene: -
V gene: TRBV27
clone size: once
CDR3 DNA: TGTGCCAGCAGTCCCCACAAGAACACTGAAGCTTTCTTT
CDR3 protein: CASSPHKNTEAFF

J gene: TRBJ2-7
D gene: -
V gene: TRBV4-1
clone size: -
CDR3 DNA: TGCGCCAGCAGCCAAGTACTAGGGATCTACGAGCAGTACTTC
CDR3 protein: CASSQVLGIYEQYF

J gene: TRBJ2-7
D gene: -
V gene: TRBV30
clone size: -
CDR3 DNA: TGTGCCTGGAGTCCGGCCGAACAGGGTTTAGGCGAGCAGTACTTC
CDR3 protein: CAWSPAEQGLGEQYF

J gene: TRBJ1-1
D gene: TRBD1
V gene: TRBV15
clone size: once
CDR3 DNA: TGTGCCACCAGCAGAGATGGGGACAGTGAAGCTTTCTTT
CDR3 protein: CATSRDGDSEAFF

J gene: TRBJ2-7
D gene: -
V gene: TRBV6-5
clone size: once
CDR3 DNA: TGTGCCAGCAGGAACACCCGACAGCACGAGCAGTACTTC
CDR3 protein: CASRNTRQHEQYF

J gene: TRBJ2-3
D gene: TRBD1
V gene: TRBV7-9
clone size: -
CDR3 DNA: TGTGCCAGCAGCTTATACACGACAGGGCCTCACACAGATACGCAGTATTTT
CDR3 protein: CASSLYTTGPHTDTQYF

J gene: TRBJ2-5
D gene: TRBD2
V gene: TRBV7-7
clone size: -
CDR3 DNA: TGTGCCAGCAGCTTAAGGGCGGGGGGGCAAGAGACCCAGTACTTC
CDR3 protein: CASSLRAGGQETQYF